These 18 T cell receptor beta chains share one sample of origin, sequenced in a study of CD8+ T cells in alopecia areata. Extracted RNA was reverse transcribed, and the resulting cDNA served as sequencing template. Only in-frame clones appear in the TCRdb table, and some are missing; sequencing was by immunoSEQ multiplex PCR. This sample carries about 300,000 clones, none of them present only once. A sort of pooled cutaneous lymph node cells used CD4, CD8alpha, NKG2D, NKG2ACE and other stains. The specimen was CD4+ T cells sorted from a lymph node. The receptors shown here come from a C3H/HeJ mouse with alopecia areata. Strain MHC haplotype: H2-k.

Notes on this clone: The genes and germline here are from mouse. The read terminates 4 residues ahead of where the CDR3 ends, so the germline J gene completes it. The sample holds other DNA sequences that translate to the same CDR3. The chain has TRBV5 and TRBJ2-3, with D perhaps matching TRBD2 (6 bases). Germline CDR1 is LGHNA and CDR2 is YNLKQL (reference sequence). There are 15 residues in the CDR3. Trimming left V 0 bases short and J 0 bases short, with 7 bases between. The CDR3 here is CASSQDLGSAETLYF. CDR3 DNA, as far as it was read: TGTGCCAGCAGCCAAGATCTGGGGAGTGCAGAA.

As regards this clone: Genes and germline are mouse. The read terminates 4 residues ahead of where the CDR3 ends, so the germline J gene completes it. The genes are TRBV31 and TRBJ2-1, with TRBD1 identical over 8 bases. V gave up 3 bases and J gave up 0 bases; unmatched junction bases: 1. CDR3 length: 14 residues. CDR1 GKSSPN and CDR2 SITVG come from the germline V gene. The CDR3 sequence: CAWRGQDNYAEQFF. The covered CDR3 bases are TGTGCCTGGAGGGGACAGGATAACTATGCT.

Worth noting for this clone: The genes are named according to mouse. The observed sequence ends 3 residues before the CDR3 terminus, with the missing tail filled in from the germline J gene. J is TRBJ1-6 and V is TRBV19, with TRBD1 matching over 7 bases. TRBJ1-6 is marked as an open reading frame, function uncertain. The CDR3 covers 12 residues. V was pared by 4 bases and J by 11 bases, with 3 bases of the junction left unmatched. In germline, CDR1 is FNHDT, CDR2 SITEND (reference sequence). The CDR3 reads CASSYRGPPLYF. The sequenced part of the CDR3 DNA is TGTGCCAGCAGTTACAGGGGACCGCCC.

A note on this clone: Mouse names are used for the genes. The CDR3 extends 4 residues past the end of the read, so its final part is completed from the germline J gene. J is TRBJ2-2 and V is TRBV13-1, with 12 positions matching TRBD2. In germline, CDR1 is NSHNY, CDR2 SYGAGN. CDR3 length: 17 amino acids. V lost 3 bases, J lost 4 bases, and 7 bases stayed unmatched. CDR3 residues: CASSGRLGGQITGQLYF. The CDR3 bases that were read are TGTGCCAGCAGTGGCCGACTGGGGGGGCAGATCACCGGG.

About this clone itself: Genes and germline come from the mouse. The CDR3 goes on 4 residues after the read ends, and that part is filled in from the germline J gene. Other DNA sequences from this sample encode an identical CDR3 as well. V usage is TRBV1 and J usage is TRBJ2-5; 8 nucleotides match TRBD2. V gave up 0 bases and J gave up 2 bases; unmatched junction bases: 1. The CDR3 sequence is 15 residues long. Looked up from germline, CDR1 is NSQYPW and CDR2 is LRSPGD (reference sequence). CDR3 bases read: TGCACCTGCAGTGCAGAGTGGGGGGGCCAAGAC. Translating it yields CTCSAEWGGQD. In full, the CDR3 reads CTCSAEWGGQDTQYF. Based on the CDR3 plus reference TRBV1 and TRBJ2-5, the full variable domain is VTLLEQNPRWRLVPRGQAVNLRCILKNSQYPWMSWYQQDLQKQLQWLFTLRSPGDKEVKSLPGADYLATRVTDTELRLQVANMSQGRTLYCTCSAEWGGQDTQYFGPGTRLLVL.

This clone has just a few counts. Mouse germline and gene names are used. The read falls 4 residues short of the CDR3 end, and the missing part is taken from the germline J gene. J is TRBJ2-3 and V is TRBV13-1, with 8 bases lining up with TRBD2. The V gene end was trimmed by 6 bases and the J gene end by 0 bases; junction bases not matched to a gene: 6. The germline CDR1 and CDR2 sequences are NSHNY and SYGAGN. This CDR3 spans 15 amino acids. Partial CDR3 DNA: TGTGCCAGCAAGGAGACTGGGGCTAGTGCAGAA. This sequence encodes CASKETGASAE. In full, the CDR3 is CASKETGASAETLYF.

This clone came up many times. Here the gene names and germline are mouse. The identical CDR3 is also encoded by other nucleotide sequences in the sample. CDR3 DNA, as far as it was read: TGCACCTGCAGTGCAGACAGGAATTCCTATAATTCGCCC. This gives the protein CTCSADRNSYNSP. The whole CDR3 region reads CTCSADRNSYNSPLYF. The chain is built from TRBV1 and TRBJ1-6; D gene ambiguous. The read terminates 3 residues before the CDR3 end, so the remaining end is supplied by the germline J gene. TRBJ1-6 is placed among ORFs of uncertain function. Deletions cut 0 bases from V and 0 bases from J, with 6 bases between. Germline CDR1 is NSQYPW and CDR2 is LRSPGD (reference sequence). This CDR3 has 16 amino acids.

Worth noting for this clone: Mouse germline and gene names are used. The read falls 4 residues short of the CDR3 end, and the missing part is taken from the germline J gene. This chain connects TRBV19 to TRBJ2-5; 7 bases fit TRBD1. Unmatched junction bases numbered 1, after V lost 0 bases and J lost 3 bases. The CDR3 has 14 residues. In germline, CDR1 is FNHDT, CDR2 SITEND (reference sequence). The CDR3 sequence: CASSIARGQDTQYF. CDR3 DNA, as far as it was read: TGTGCCAGCAGTATAGCCAGGGGGCAAGAC. The complete variable domain, with remaining parts taken from reference TRBV19 and TRBJ2-5, reads GGIITQTPKFLIGQEGQKLTLKCQQNFNHDTMYWYRQDSGKGLRLIYYSITENDLQKGDLSEGYDASREKKSSFSLTVTSAQKNEMAVFLCASSIARGQDTQYFGPGTRLLVL.

In this sample, this clone turned up a few times. This may be a read error, as it is one base from a much larger clone. Genes and germline are mouse. The CDR3 end falls 4 residues outside the read, so it is completed with the germline J gene. The same CDR3 also results from other DNA sequences found in this sample. The rearrangement uses TRBV13-3 and TRBJ2-3, with 10 bases identical to TRBD2. CDR3 length: 15 residues. Germline V gives CDR1 NNHDY, CDR2 SYVADS. V gave up 4 bases and J gave up 0 bases; unmatched junction bases: 2. The sequenced part of the CDR3 DNA is TGTGCCAGCAGTCGGACTGGGGGTAGTGCAGAA. The encoded protein is CASSRTGGSAE. The complete CDR3 reads CASSRTGGSAETLYF.

This clone was detected only a few times. All gene names here are mouse names. Read data end 4 residues before the CDR3 end; the end is taken from the germline J gene. V is TRBV5 and J is TRBJ2-1, with 8 bases fitting TRBD1. Germline trimming cut 1 base from V and 6 bases from J; bases unmatched to any gene: 11. Germline CDR1 is LGHNA and CDR2 is YNLKQL (reference sequence). The CDR3 length is 17 residues. The CDR3 reads CASSQVPRDRLLAEQFF. The CDR3 bases that were read are TGTGCCAGCAGCCAAGTACCCCGGGACAGGCTGCTTGCT.

Only a few counts were recorded for this clone. Gene and germline names: mouse. This CDR3 is CASSSGLGGRRTGQLYF. The sequenced CDR3 bases are TGTGCTAGCAGTAGTGGACTGGGGGGGCGCCGCACCGGG. The rearrangement joins TRBV17 to TRBJ2-2; 13 bases line up with TRBD2. The read comes to an end 4 residues before the CDR3 does, leaving the germline J gene to fill in the end. The length of the CDR3 is 17 residues. J was trimmed by 4 bases and V by 3 bases; bases with no gene match: 5. Looked up from germline, CDR1 is MNHDT and CDR2 is YYDKIL.

This clone has just a few counts. Each gene name is a mouse one. The DNA ends 4 residues before the CDR3 does, and the rest of the CDR3 is filled in from the germline J gene. V usage is TRBV13-2 and J usage is TRBJ2-7; TRBD2 matches 9 bases. The V gene end was trimmed by 0 bases and the J gene end by 2 bases; junction bases not matched to a gene: 3. Germline V gene data show CDR1 as NNHNN and CDR2 as SYGAGS (reference sequence). This CDR3 is 15 amino acids long. The CDR3 DNA, read in part, is TGTGCCAGCGGTGATGCTCTGGGGGGGGCCTAT. It translates to CASGDALGGAY. The whole CDR3 sequence reads CASGDALGGAYEQYF.

Worth noting for this clone: Gene names are mouse gene names. From the germline J gene comes the end of the CDR3, since the read stops 4 residues before it. The chain recombines TRBV13-3 with TRBJ1-2, with TRBD1 identical over 7 bases. Trimming at V came to 3 bases and at J to 0 bases, leaving 5 bases not matched to a gene. Germline lookup yields CDR1 NNHDY and CDR2 SYVADS. The length of the CDR3 is 15 residues. The CDR3 here is CASSGGQSANSDYTF. The CDR3 DNA, read in part, is TGTGCCAGCAGTGGGGGACAGTCTGCAAACTCC.

This clone showed up just a few times. Each gene name is a mouse one. The CDR3 end falls 4 residues outside the read, so it is completed with the germline J gene. The chain is built from TRBV12-1 and TRBJ2-1; 9 bases are a match to TRBD2. Looked up from germline, CDR1 is SGHSN and CDR2 is HYEKVE. CDR3 size: 17 residues. V lost 0 bases and J lost 0; bases outside the gene matches: 5. Here the CDR3 reads CASSLVPTGGNYAEQFF. CDR3 DNA (partial): TGTGCCAGCTCTCTCGTCCCGACTGGGGGTAACTATGCT.

Only a few counts were recorded for this clone. The gene names given are mouse names. The read stops 4 residues short of the end of the CDR3; the missing end is completed from the germline J gene. At the DNA level, this CDR3 is encoded by other sequences in the same sample as well. V and J are TRBV31 and TRBJ2-5, with D maybe TRBD1 (5 bases). Looked up from germline, CDR1 is GKSSPN and CDR2 is SITVG. The CDR3 consists of 13 residues. This CDR3 reads CAWSLQGEDTQYF. The part of the CDR3 DNA that was read is TGTGCCTGGAGCCTCCAGGGTGAAGAC.

Concerning this clone itself: The gene names given are mouse names. From the germline J gene comes the end of the CDR3, since the read stops 4 residues before it. V is TRBV1 and J is TRBJ2-5, with D perhaps TRBD1 (6 bases). V lost 3 bases and J 2 bases, leaving 12 bases between the germline ends. Germline assignment: CDR1 NSQYPW and CDR2 LRSPGD (reference sequence). This CDR3 region has 15 residues. The sequenced part of the CDR3 DNA is TGCACCTGCAGTGCTAGGACAGCACTCCAAGAC. This codes for CTCSARTALQD. From start to end, the CDR3 is CTCSARTALQDTQYF.

Comments on this clone: Germline and genes here are mouse. The read stops 3 residues short of the end of the CDR3; the missing end is completed from the germline J gene. This sequence joins TRBV13-1 and TRBJ1-6; D remains ambiguous. TRBJ1-6 belongs to the ORF category, with a function that is uncertain. Trimming shortened V by 2 bases and J by 3 bases, and 6 bases separated the two germline ends. The CDR3 totals 14 residues. Per the germline V gene, CDR1 is NSHNY and CDR2 is SYGAGN. The DNA read from the CDR3 is TGTGCCAGCAGTGAACAGATCTATAATTCGCCC. Protein sequence: CASSEQIYNSP. The CDR3, in full, reads CASSEQIYNSPLYF.

With respect to this clone: All gene names here are mouse names. Read sequence stops 4 residues before the CDR3 end, and the germline J gene provides the missing end. At the DNA level, this CDR3 is encoded by other sequences in the same sample as well. The chain combines TRBV13-3 with TRBJ2-5; 10 bases are shared with TRBD1. The junction had 1 base not matched to a gene; V was cut back by 3 bases and J by 3 bases. This CDR3 is built from 14 residues. Germline CDR1 reads NNHDY; CDR2 reads SYVADS. Incomplete CDR3 DNA: TGTGCCAGCAGTGGACAGGGGGCACAAGAC. This codes for CASSGQGAQD. The full CDR3 is CASSGQGAQDTQYF.